Listed below are T cell receptor beta chains from one sample, sequenced in a study of blood T cell repertoires in COVID-19. Clones were read by immunoSEQ multiplex PCR, and TCRdb kept only the in-frame ones, dropping some. The table lists 160,000 or so clones, 86% of them singletons. The material sequenced was peripheral blood. Receptor source: a woman in her 70s with acute or convalescent COVID-19. CDR3s include the opening cysteine and the closing phenylalanine or tryptophan. Each record gives: clone size, D gene, V gene, J gene, CDR3 DNA, CDR3 protein. D genes are given only for firm matches. Not every row has a clone size; where given, it reads once, few, many or a size class.

-	-	TRBV5-5	TRBJ2-7	TGTGCCAGCAGCTTGGAGGGGACTCTTCGCGAGCAGTACTTC	CASSLEGTLREQYF
few	-	TRBV13	TRBJ1-1	TGTGCCAGCAGCAGGGGACACCTGAACACTGAAGCTTTCTTT	CASSRGHLNTEAFF
-	-	TRBV19	TRBJ1-6	TGTGCCAGTAGTACCGGGGGATCTTATAATTCACCCCTCCACTTT	CASSTGGSYNSPLHF
-	-	TRBV6-2/TRBV6-3	TRBJ2-7	TGTGCCAGCAGCCTCGTGTGGGGGGGGCCCTACGAGCAGTACTTC	CASSLVWGGPYEQYF
-	TRBD1	TRBV29-1	TRBJ2-3	TGCAGCACCGGAGAGGGGACAGCTAGCACAGATACGCAGTATTTT	CSTGEGTASTDTQYF
-	-	TRBV11-2	TRBJ2-5	TGTGCCAGCAGCTCATCAGGGTTGTCGGAGACCCAGTACTTC	CASSSSGLSETQYF
-	TRBD2	TRBV7-9	TRBJ2-1	TGTGCCAGCAGCTCCGGACTAGCAGTTTACAATGAGCAGTTCTTC	CASSSGLAVYNEQFF
-	-	TRBV4-1	TRBJ2-7	TGCGCCAGCAGCCAGGGCAGGGGCGGTTACGAGCAGTACTTC	CASSQGRGGYEQYF
-	TRBD1	TRBV2	TRBJ2-7	TGTGCCAGCTATCTGGGACAGGGAGCTATACTCTTCTTC	CASYLGQGAILFF
-	-	TRBV6-1	TRBJ1-2	TGTGCCAGCAGTGAAGTGGGGGGAGGGGCCTATGGCTACACCTTC	CASSEVGGGAYGYTF
-	TRBD2	TRBV6-5	TRBJ2-2	TGTGCCACCCGAGCGGGAGAGGACACCGGGGAGCTGTTTTTT	CATRAGEDTGELFF
-	TRBD2	TRBV19	TRBJ2-2	TGTGCCAGCGGCAGACTAGCGGGACCAAACACCGGGGAGCTGTTTTTT	CASGRLAGPNTGELFF
few	TRBD1	TRBV27	TRBJ1-5	TGTGCCAGCAGTTTATCGATGACAGGGTACAATCAGCCCCAGCATTTT	CASSLSMTGYNQPQHF
-	-	TRBV9	TRBJ2-4	TGTGCCAGCAGCGTAGGGGAGGGGACAGGAGGCCTGAGTCTAGCCAAAAACATTCAGTACTTC	CASSVGEGTGGLSLAKNIQYF
-	TRBD1	TRBV27	TRBJ1-1	TGTGCCAGCAGTTTCTATATGACAGGGACCTCGGGCACTGAAGCTTTCTTT	CASSFYMTGTSGTEAFF
-	TRBD2	TRBV5-1	TRBJ2-3	TGCGCCAGCAGCTTGGTAAGACAGGAGGGACGCGGGAGGATGTCAGATACGCAGTATTTT	CASSLVRQEGRGRMSDTQYF
-	-	TRBV19	TRBJ1-5	TGTGCCAGTAGTATAGCTACGGCAGGGGACAGCAATCAGCCCCAGCATTTT	CASSIATAGDSNQPQHF
-	-	TRBV9	TRBJ2-5	TGTGCCAGCAGCGTAGAACTAGCTTCAGACCAAGAGACCCAGTACTTC	CASSVELASDQETQYF
-	-	TRBV9	TRBJ1-5	TGTGCCAGCAGCGTAGGACCGGGGGGTCAGCCCCAGCATTTT	CASSVGPGGQPQHF
-	TRBD1	TRBV6-2/TRBV6-3	TRBJ1-2	TGTGCCAGCAGTTCACCTACAGGGGGCAGCTATGGCTACACCTTC	CASSSPTGGSYGYTF
once	TRBD2	TRBV24-1	TRBJ2-5	TGTGCCACCGGGTCTAGCGGGGGGACCCAAGAGACCCAGTACTTC	CATGSSGGTQETQYF
-	TRBD2	TRBV6-2/TRBV6-3	TRBJ2-7	TGTGCCAGCAGTCGGGACTACGCCTACGAGCAGTACTTC	CASSRDYAYEQYF
-	TRBD2	TRBV15	TRBJ2-2	TGTGCCACCAGCAGGGGTTCACTAAGGGCGGGGGAGACCGGGGAGCTGTTTTTT	CATSRGSLRAGETGELFF
-	-	TRBV28	TRBJ1-4	TGTGCCAGCAGTTTATCGGGGTCTGGCGAAAAACTGTTTTTT	CASSLSGSGEKLFF
-	TRBD2	TRBV29-1	TRBJ2-2	TGCAGCGTTGTAGTTGGACTAGCGGGAGTAGCCGGGGAGCTGTTTTTT	CSVVVGLAGVAGELFF
-	TRBD1	TRBV6-2/TRBV6-3	TRBJ2-7	TGTGCCAGCAGTACACCGGGACAGGGACGAGCCCTCGACGAGCAGTACTTC	CASSTPGQGRALDEQYF
-	TRBD2	TRBV6-8	TRBJ2-1	TGTGCCAGCATCCAGGGGCCTACTAGCGGGAGGCCGCTCTTC	CASIQGPTSGRPLF
once	TRBD1	TRBV13	TRBJ1-6	TGTGCCAGCAGCCCGAGGGGACAGGGGAATTCACCCCTCCACTTT	CASSPRGQGNSPLHF
-	-	TRBV18	TRBJ1-1	TGTGCCAGCTCACCACGCGAGACAGTTAACACTGAAGCTTTCTTT	CASSPRETVNTEAFF
-	-	TRBV5-1	TRBJ1-4	TGCGCCAGCAGCTTTTTCCCAGAAGATAATGAAAAACTGTTTTTT	CASSFFPEDNEKLFF
-	TRBD1	TRBV24-1	TRBJ2-1	TGTGCCACCAGCGGGGACAGGGGTCACAATGAGCAGTTCTTC	CATSGDRGHNEQFF
-	-	TRBV6-2/TRBV6-3	TRBJ1-1	TGTGCCAGCAGTTATTCTATCTCTGAAGCTTTCTTT	CASSYSISEAFF
-	-	TRBV5-1	TRBJ2-7	TGCGCCAGCAGCTTTATGGGGGCCTCCTACGAGCAGTACTTC	CASSFMGASYEQYF
once	-	TRBV19	TRBJ1-6	TGTGCCAGTAGGGTCGGGGGGAACTCCTATAATTCACCCCTCCACTTT	CASRVGGNSYNSPLHF
-	TRBD1	TRBV7-9	TRBJ1-1	TGTGCCAGCAGCAAGGGACAGGTGAACACTGAAGCTTTCTTT	CASSKGQVNTEAFF
-	TRBD1	TRBV6-5	TRBJ1-1	TGTGCCAGCAGTCCCCAGACAGGGTACAGGCACGCTTTCTTT	CASSPQTGYRHAFF
once	TRBD2	TRBV7-8	TRBJ2-1	TGTGCCAGCAGCCCGAGCGGGGGGGCCTACAATGAGCAGTTCTTC	CASSPSGGAYNEQFF
-	TRBD1	TRBV19	TRBJ1-5	TGTGCCAGTAGTGACACAGGGGGGAGCAATCAGCCCCAGCATTTT	CASSDTGGSNQPQHF
-	TRBD1	TRBV27	TRBJ2-5	TGTGCCAGCAGTGCGAAGGGGGCACAACGAACCCCTCAAGAGACCCAGTACTTC	CASSAKGAQRTPQETQYF
-	-	TRBV30	TRBJ2-7	TGTGCCTGTAGTAGCGGCTACGAGCAGTACTTC	CACSSGYEQYF
-	-	TRBV15	TRBJ2-7	TGTGCCACCAGCAGAGTTGGTGGGGCAAGGCACTACGAGCAGTACTTC	CATSRVGGARHYEQYF
-	-	TRBV2	TRBJ2-1	TGTACCAGCAGAGCCCTCCTTGCGGGCGCCGAAAATGAGCAGTTCTTC	CTSRALLAGAENEQFF
-	TRBD1	TRBV4-1	TRBJ2-1	TGCGCCAGCAGCCCGCCCGGGACAGGGCACAATGAGCAGTTCTTC	CASSPPGTGHNEQFF
-	TRBD1	TRBV5-1	TRBJ1-4	TGCGCCAGCAGCCCGTCCGGACAGGGCCAGAATGAAAAACTGTTTTTT	CASSPSGQGQNEKLFF
-	-	TRBV30	TRBJ1-5	TGTGCCTGGAGTGATGTGGGGAGGAACCAGCCCCAGCATTTT	CAWSDVGRNQPQHF
-	-	TRBV30	TRBJ2-1	TGTGCCTGGAGAAAAGGGCTAGCGAGCGACAATGAGCAGTTCTTC	CAWRKGLASDNEQFF
-	-	TRBV7-2	TRBJ1-2	TGTGCCAGCAGCACTGGAGGACGGCTGGGAGAGGGCTACACCTTC	CASSTGGRLGEGYTF